This T cell receptor beta chain stems from a study of T cells in Graves' hyperthyroidism and ophthalmopathy. Study-level findings and limits: Before onset, by a median of around 6.1 months, the model predicted ophthalmopathy. Blood samples included most of the expanded thyroid clonotypes exceeding 0.001.

There were TCR beta CDR3 regions amplified from RNA transcripts. HTBI primers were employed in a first-round RT-PCR of the TCR CDR3. TCRdb itself ran the multiplex PCR reads through MiXCR, one entry per CDR3 protein. The profile covers approximately 98,000 distinct CDR3 sequences, with roughly 40% appearing a single time and roughly 10% taken by the ten largest. Comments on this clonotype: Its cognate antigen is unknown. An end of the junction does not agree with germline; a read error may underlie this.

Absent ophthalmopathy progression within 18 months defined stable Graves' hyperthyroidism. The CDR3 contains 14 residues. Germline V gives CDR1 KGHDR, CDR2 SFDVKD. The chain links TRBV24-1 to TRBJ1-2; 7 bases are a match to TRBD1. The sequence came from a woman aged 25-40 years with Graves' hyperthyroidism. The specimen sequenced was peripheral blood or thyroid tissue (not recorded which). In nucleotides, the CDR3 is TGTGCCACCAGTGAAGGGACAGCCAACTACGGCTACGCCTTC. Residues: CATSEGTANYGYAF.